Below, 18 T cell receptor beta chains from the same sample are listed, as sequenced in a study of control samples from healthy donors and cancer patients. The assay was immunoSEQ multiplex PCR, and TCRdb's table has in-frame clones only and misses some. The sample contains some 130,000 clones, 92% of which appear only once. Sample: blood. Source of these receptors: a man under 40 in good health.

V usage is TRBV6-8 and J usage is TRBJ1-2; TRBD1 aligns across 7 bases. Germline V gene sequence: CDR1 MNHGY, CDR2 SAAAGT. The CDR3 is 21 amino acids. The trim removed 2 bases at V and 4 bases at J, leaving 25 bases unmatched. CDR3 bases: TGTGCCAGCAGTTACCAAGTCTCCCCGCGGCTGACAGGGCGAGCGATCTATGGCTACACCTTC. It specifies CASSYQVSPRLTGRAIYGYTF.

The chain is built from TRBV11-2 and TRBJ1-1, with D tentatively TRBD1 (5 bases). The V gene's germline CDR1 is SGHAT and CDR2 FQNNGV. The CDR3 runs 14 residues. Trimming shortened V by 2 bases and J by 5 bases, and 12 bases separated the two germline ends. The CDR3 bases are TGTGCCAGCAGCTTACGGGGGGGGAAGACTGAAGCTTTCTTT. It yields the protein CASSLRGGKTEAFF.

This sequence joins TRBV19 and TRBJ1-1, with D possibly TRBD1 on 5 matching bases. V lost 10 bases and J 4 bases, leaving 16 bases between the germline ends. Germline CDR1 is LNHDA and CDR2 is SQIVND (reference sequence). This CDR3 is built from 13 residues. CDR3 sequence reads: CATETARGTEAFF. The CDR3, as DNA: TGTGCCACCGAGACCGCGAGGGGCACTGAAGCTTTCTTT.

CDR3 coding DNA: TGTGCCAGCAGTGACACAACCAACAGGGGCCCCTACAATGAGCAGTTCTTC. Translation gives CASSDTTNRGPYNEQFF. V is TRBV28 and J is TRBJ2-1; 7 nucleotides align to TRBD1. Germline-derived CDR1 and CDR2 are MDHEN and SYDVKM. Unmatched junction bases numbered 12, after V lost 5 bases and J lost 2 bases. The CDR3 sequence is 17 residues long.

This clone appeared a single time. This chain uses TRBV5-4 with TRBJ2-1; the match to TRBD2 covers 11 bases. V lost 0 bases and J lost 9; bases outside the gene matches: 8. This CDR3 contains 16 residues. Germline V gives CDR1 SGHNT, CDR2 YYREEE (reference sequence). The CDR3 coding sequence is TGTGCCAGCAGCTTGGCACTAGCGGGAGCAAAGAGTGAGCAGTTCTTC. Protein: CASSLALAGAKSEQFF.

This clone has just one count. The rearrangement links TRBV2 to TRBJ1-1, with TRBD1 identical over 7 bases. V gave up 6 bases and J gave up 1 base; unmatched junction bases: 11. The CDR3 is made up of 16 amino acids. Germline V gene sequence: CDR1 SNHLY, CDR2 FYNNEI. CDR3 region: CASRGDSGMGNTEAFF. DNA of the CDR3: TGTGCCAGCAGAGGGGACAGCGGGATGGGGAACACTGAAGCTTTCTTT.

The chain carries TRBV18 and TRBJ2-2; tentatively, D is TRBD1 (5 bases). Germline V CDR1 and CDR2: KGHSH, LQKENI. Trimming pared 3 bases from V and 4 bases from J, leaving 15 bases between. CDR3 length equals 16 residues. The CDR3 sequence is CASSPLKGRPTGELFF. The CDR3 DNA sequence: TGTGCCAGCTCACCGTTGAAGGGGCGGCCCACCGGGGAGCTGTTTTTT.

The V call is TRBV4-1, the J call TRBJ2-7; D not resolved. This CDR3 is built from 14 residues. The germline CDR1 and CDR2 sequences are MGHRA and YSYEKL. Deletions cut 0 bases from V and 0 bases from J, with 6 bases between. The CDR3 bases are TGCGCCAGCAGCCAAGAGGGCATCTCCTACGAGCAGTACTTC. This gives the protein CASSQEGISYEQYF.

The rearrangement joins TRBV3-1 (or the pseudogene TRBV3-2) to TRBJ1-1, with D maybe TRBD1 (6 bases). V lost 4 bases and J 2 bases, leaving 17 bases between the germline ends. The CDR3 extends over 16 amino acids. The germline gives CDR1 LGHDT, CDR2 YNNKEL (reference sequence). The CDR3 is CASSRLTGWRNTEAFF. The CDR3 DNA reads TGTGCCAGCAGCCGCCTTACAGGGTGGCGAAACACTGAAGCTTTCTTT.

V is TRBV10-3 and J is TRBJ2-2; weak D call: TRBD2 (6 bases). Trimming stripped 4 bases from V and 1 base from J, with 7 bases between. The CDR3 sequence is 14 residues long. Germline-derived CDR1 and CDR2 are ENHRY and SYGVKD. The CDR3 DNA is TGTGCCATCAGTGGGCGGGAGAACACCGGGGAGCTGTTTTTT. It specifies CAISGRENTGELFF.

The chain employs TRBV28 and TRBJ1-6, with D uncertain. CDR1 and CDR2 (germline): MDHEN, SYDVKM. The CDR3 totals 13 residues. V lost 6 bases and J lost 9, with 12 bases in between. The CDR3 loop reads CASRNTRGSPLHF. DNA for the CDR3: TGTGCCAGCAGAAATACTCGAGGTTCACCCCTCCACTTT.

The rearrangement uses TRBV27 and TRBJ2-7; D is undetermined. Germline V gene sequence: CDR1 MNHEY, CDR2 SMNVEV (reference sequence). This CDR3 comprises 16 residues. Trimming shortened V by 6 bases and J by 2 bases, and 20 bases separated the two germline ends. The CDR3 coding sequence is TGTGCCAGCAGCCCGACCCTACCCGACCGACCCTACGAGCAGTACTTC. Translating it yields CASSPTLPDRPYEQYF.

The chain recombines TRBV5-4 with TRBJ2-1, with 9 nucleotides matching TRBD1. Germline CDR1 is SGHNT and CDR2 is YYREEE (reference sequence). The length of the CDR3 is 13 residues. The junction had 8 bases not matched to a gene; V was cut back by 6 bases and J by 10 bases. The CDR3 protein is CASNPGQGKEQFF. As DNA, the CDR3 is TGTGCCAGCAACCCGGGACAGGGAAAAGAGCAGTTCTTC.

The chain is built from TRBV28 and TRBJ1-3; D is uncertain. CDR1 and CDR2 from the germline V gene are MDHEN and SYDVKM. The V end lost 5 bases, the J end lost 1 base, and 18 bases lay between the germline ends. The length of the CDR3 is 17 residues. The CDR3 reads CASSLTPWRGSGNTIYF. The CDR3 coding sequence is TGTGCCAGCAGTCTAACACCTTGGCGGGGATCTGGAAACACCATATATTTT.

This chain joins TRBV29-1 and TRBJ2-5; 11 nucleotides agree with TRBD1. This CDR3 is 14 amino acids long. Germline loops: CDR1 SQVTM, CDR2 ANQGSEA. The V segment lost 4 bases and the J segment 5 bases; nucleotides outside the gene matches: 6. CDR3 coding DNA: TGCAGCGTTGTGTCTGGGACAGGGGGGGAGACCCAGTACTTC. It is translated as CSVVSGTGGETQYF.

This chain links TRBV10-2 with TRBJ1-1; D not certain. The V and J ends lost 5 bases and 2 bases respectively, with 9 bases between them. Germline-derived CDR1 and CDR2 are WSHSY and SAAADI. The CDR3 is 13 residues long. CDR3 coding DNA: TGCGCCAGCAGTTTCCAGGTAAACACTGAAGCTTTCTTT. This codes for CASSFQVNTEAFF.

The V gene is TRBV7-2, the J gene TRBJ2-1; a possible D gene is TRBD2 (5 bases). The CDR3 spans 14 residues. Germline CDR1 reads SGHTA; CDR2 reads FQGNSA. V was cut by 4 bases and J by 4 bases, with 11 bases left in between. As DNA, the CDR3 is TGTGCCAGCAGCTATTTTCGGGATTACAATGAGCAGTTCTTC. Protein sequence: CASSYFRDYNEQFF.

This chain joins TRBV29-1 and TRBJ2-2, with 7 bases that match TRBD2. With V trimmed by 5 bases and J by 4 bases, 1 base remained unmatched. Germline lookup yields CDR1 SQVTM and CDR2 ANQGSEA. The CDR3 runs to 12 residues. DNA for the CDR3: TGCAGCGTTACTAGCGCCACCGGGGAGCTGTTTTTT. It encodes CSVTSATGELFF.